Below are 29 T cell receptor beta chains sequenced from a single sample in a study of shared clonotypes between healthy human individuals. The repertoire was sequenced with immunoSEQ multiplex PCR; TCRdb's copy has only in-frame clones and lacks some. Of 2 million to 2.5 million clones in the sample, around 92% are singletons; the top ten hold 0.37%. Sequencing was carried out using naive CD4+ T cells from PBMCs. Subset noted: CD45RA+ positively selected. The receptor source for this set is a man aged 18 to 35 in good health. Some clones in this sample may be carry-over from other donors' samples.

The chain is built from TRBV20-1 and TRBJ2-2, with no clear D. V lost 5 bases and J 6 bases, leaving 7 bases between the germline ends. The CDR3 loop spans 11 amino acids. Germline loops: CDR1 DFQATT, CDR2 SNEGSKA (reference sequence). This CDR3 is CSALLAGELFF. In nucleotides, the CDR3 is TGCAGTGCTTTACTGGCCGGGGAGCTGTTTTTT.

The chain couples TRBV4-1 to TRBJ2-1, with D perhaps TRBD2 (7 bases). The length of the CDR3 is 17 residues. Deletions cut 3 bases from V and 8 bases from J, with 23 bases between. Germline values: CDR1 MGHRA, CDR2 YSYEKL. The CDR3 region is CASSQPIKGGSGHEQFF. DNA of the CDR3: TGCGCCAGCAGCCAGCCCATAAAGGGGGGGTCTGGCCATGAGCAGTTCTTC.

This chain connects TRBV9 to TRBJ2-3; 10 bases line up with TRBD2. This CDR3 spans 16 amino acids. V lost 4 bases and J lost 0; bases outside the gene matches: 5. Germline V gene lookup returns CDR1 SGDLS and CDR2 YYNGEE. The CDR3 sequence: CASSFLAGESTDTQYF. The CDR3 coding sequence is TGTGCCAGCAGCTTTCTAGCGGGAGAGAGCACAGATACGCAGTATTTT.

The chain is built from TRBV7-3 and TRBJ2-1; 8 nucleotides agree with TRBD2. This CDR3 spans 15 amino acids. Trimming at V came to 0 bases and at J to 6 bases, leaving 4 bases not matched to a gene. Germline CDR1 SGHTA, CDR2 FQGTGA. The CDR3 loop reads CASSLTSGTRNEQFF. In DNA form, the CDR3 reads TGTGCCAGCAGCTTAACTAGCGGGACTCGCAATGAGCAGTTCTTC.

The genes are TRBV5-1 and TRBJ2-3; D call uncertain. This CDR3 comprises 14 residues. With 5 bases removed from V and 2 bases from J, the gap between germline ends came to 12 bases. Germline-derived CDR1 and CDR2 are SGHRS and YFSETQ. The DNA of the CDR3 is TGCGCCAGCAGAAGATGGGATCCCACAGATACGCAGTATTTT. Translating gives CASRRWDPTDTQYF.

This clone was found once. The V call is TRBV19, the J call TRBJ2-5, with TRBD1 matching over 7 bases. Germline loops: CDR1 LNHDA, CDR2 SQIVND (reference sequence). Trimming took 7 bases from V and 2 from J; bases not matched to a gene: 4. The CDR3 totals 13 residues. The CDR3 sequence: CASNSGQQETQYF. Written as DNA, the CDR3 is TGTGCCAGTAACTCGGGACAGCAAGAGACCCAGTACTTC. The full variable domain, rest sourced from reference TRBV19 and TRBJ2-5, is DGGITQSPKYLFRKEGQNVTLSCEQNLNHDAMYWYRQDPGQGLRLIYYSQIVNDFQKGDIAEGYSVSREKKESFPLTVTSAQKNPTAFYLCASNSGQQETQYFGPGTRLLVL.

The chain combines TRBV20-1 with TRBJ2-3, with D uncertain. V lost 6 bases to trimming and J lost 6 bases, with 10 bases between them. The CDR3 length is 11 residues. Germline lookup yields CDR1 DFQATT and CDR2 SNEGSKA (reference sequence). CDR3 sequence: CSAYGSDTQYF. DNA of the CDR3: TGCAGTGCCTACGGGTCGGATACGCAGTATTTT.

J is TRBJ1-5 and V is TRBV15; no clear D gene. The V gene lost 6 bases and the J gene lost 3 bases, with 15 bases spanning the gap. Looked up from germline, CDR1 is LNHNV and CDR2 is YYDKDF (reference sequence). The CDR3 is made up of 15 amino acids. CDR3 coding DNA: TGTGCCACCAGTGGAAGACCGAGTAACAATCAGCCCCAGCATTTT. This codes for CATSGRPSNNQPQHF.

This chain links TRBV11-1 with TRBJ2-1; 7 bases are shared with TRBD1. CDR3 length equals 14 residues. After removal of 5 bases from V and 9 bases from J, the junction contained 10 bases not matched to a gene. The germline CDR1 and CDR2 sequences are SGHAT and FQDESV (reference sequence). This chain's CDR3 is CASSRQGVLSEQFF. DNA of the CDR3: TGTGCCAGCAGCCGGCAGGGGGTTCTCAGTGAGCAGTTCTTC. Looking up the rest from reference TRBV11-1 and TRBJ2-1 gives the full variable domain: EAEVAQSPRYKITEKSQAVAFWCDPISGHATLYWYRQILGQGPELLVQFQDESVVDDSQLPKDRFSAERLKGVDSTLKIQPAELGDSAMYLCASSRQGVLSEQFFGPGTRLTVL.

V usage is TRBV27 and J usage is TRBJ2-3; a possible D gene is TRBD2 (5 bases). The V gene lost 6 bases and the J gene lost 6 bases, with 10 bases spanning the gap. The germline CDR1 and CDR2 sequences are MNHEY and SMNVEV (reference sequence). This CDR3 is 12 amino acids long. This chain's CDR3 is CASRARADTQYF. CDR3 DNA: TGTGCCAGCAGGGCGAGGGCGGATACGCAGTATTTT.

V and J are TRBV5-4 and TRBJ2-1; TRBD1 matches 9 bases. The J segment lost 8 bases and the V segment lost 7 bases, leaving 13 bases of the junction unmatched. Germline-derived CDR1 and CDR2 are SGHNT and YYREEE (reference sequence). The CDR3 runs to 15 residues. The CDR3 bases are TGTGCCAGCGAGCAGGGGGACAGGGTTATCGATGAGCAGTTCTTC. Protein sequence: CASEQGDRVIDEQFF.

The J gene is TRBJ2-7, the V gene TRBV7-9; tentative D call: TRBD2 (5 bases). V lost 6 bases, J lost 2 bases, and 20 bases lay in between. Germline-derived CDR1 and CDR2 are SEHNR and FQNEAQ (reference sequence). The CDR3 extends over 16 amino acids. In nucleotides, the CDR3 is TGTGCCAGCAGGCCCCCGCCTGTGTCGAGGGCCTACGAGCAGTACTTC. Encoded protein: CASRPPPVSRAYEQYF.

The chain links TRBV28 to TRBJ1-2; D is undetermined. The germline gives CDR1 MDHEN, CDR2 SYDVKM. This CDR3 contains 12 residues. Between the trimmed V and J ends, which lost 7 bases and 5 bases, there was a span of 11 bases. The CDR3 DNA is TGTGCCAGCACCGCAGAAGGTTATGGCTACACCTTC. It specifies CASTAEGYGYTF.

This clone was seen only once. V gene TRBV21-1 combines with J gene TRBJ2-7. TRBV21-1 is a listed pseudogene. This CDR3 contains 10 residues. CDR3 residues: CASSKYEQYF. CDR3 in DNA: TGTGCCAGCAGCAAATACGAGCAGTACTTC.

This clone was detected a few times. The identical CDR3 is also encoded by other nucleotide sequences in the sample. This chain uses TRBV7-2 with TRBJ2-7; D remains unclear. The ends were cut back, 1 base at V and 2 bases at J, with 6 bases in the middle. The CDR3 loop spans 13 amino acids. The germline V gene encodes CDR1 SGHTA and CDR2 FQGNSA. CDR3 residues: CASSLGRPYEQYF. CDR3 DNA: TGTGCCAGCAGCTTAGGTCGGCCCTACGAGCAGTACTTC.

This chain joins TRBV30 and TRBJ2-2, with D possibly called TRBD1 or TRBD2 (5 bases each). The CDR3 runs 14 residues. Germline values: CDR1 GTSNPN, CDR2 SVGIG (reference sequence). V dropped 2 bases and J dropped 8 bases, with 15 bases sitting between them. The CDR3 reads CAWSTGLVRGELFF. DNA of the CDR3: TGTGCCTGGAGTACAGGACTTGTCAGAGGGGAGCTGTTTTTT.

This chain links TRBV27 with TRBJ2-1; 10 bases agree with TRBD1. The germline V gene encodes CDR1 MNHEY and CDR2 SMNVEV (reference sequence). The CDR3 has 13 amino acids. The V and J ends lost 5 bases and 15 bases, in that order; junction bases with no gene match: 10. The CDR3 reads CASSPRDRGFTFF. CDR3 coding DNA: TGTGCCAGCAGTCCACGGGACAGGGGTTTTACGTTCTTC.

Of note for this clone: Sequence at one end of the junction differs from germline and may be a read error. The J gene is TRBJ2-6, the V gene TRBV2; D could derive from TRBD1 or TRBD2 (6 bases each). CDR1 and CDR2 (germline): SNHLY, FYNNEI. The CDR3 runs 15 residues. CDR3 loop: CASSEAARGVNVLTF. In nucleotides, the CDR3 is TGTGCCAGCAGTGAAGCCGCTAGGGGGGTCAACGTCCTGACTTTC.

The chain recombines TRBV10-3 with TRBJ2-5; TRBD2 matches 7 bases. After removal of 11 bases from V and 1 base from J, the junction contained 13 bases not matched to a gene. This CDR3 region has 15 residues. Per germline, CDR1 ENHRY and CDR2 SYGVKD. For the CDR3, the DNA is TGTGCCGTACGGGATGGCGGGAGACCCCAAGAGACCCAGTACTTC. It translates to CAVRDGGRPQETQYF.

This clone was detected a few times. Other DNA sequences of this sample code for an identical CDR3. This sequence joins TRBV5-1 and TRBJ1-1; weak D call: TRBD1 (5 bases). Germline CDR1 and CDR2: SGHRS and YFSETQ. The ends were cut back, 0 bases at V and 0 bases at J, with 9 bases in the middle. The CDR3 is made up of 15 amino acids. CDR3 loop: CASSLAAGLNTEAFF. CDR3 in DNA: TGCGCCAGCAGCTTGGCGGCAGGGCTGAACACTGAAGCTTTCTTT.

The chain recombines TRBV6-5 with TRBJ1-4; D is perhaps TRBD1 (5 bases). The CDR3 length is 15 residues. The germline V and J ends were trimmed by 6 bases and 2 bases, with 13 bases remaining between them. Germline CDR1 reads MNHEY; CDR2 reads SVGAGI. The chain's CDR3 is CASSYRGETNEKLFF. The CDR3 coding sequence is TGTGCCAGCAGCTATAGAGGGGAGACTAATGAAAAACTGTTTTTT.

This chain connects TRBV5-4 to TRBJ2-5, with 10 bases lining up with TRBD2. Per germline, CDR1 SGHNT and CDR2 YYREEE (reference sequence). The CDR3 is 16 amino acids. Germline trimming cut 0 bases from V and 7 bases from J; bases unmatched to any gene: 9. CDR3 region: CASSLVASGSPGTQYF. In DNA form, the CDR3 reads TGTGCCAGCAGCTTGGTCGCTAGCGGGAGTCCTGGGACCCAGTACTTC.

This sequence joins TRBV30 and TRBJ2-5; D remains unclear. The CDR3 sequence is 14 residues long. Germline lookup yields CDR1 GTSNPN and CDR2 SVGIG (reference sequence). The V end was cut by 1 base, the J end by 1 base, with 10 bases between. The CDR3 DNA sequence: TGTGCCTGGAGTGCTGGGTGGGGCCAAGAGACCCAGTACTTC. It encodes CAWSAGWGQETQYF.

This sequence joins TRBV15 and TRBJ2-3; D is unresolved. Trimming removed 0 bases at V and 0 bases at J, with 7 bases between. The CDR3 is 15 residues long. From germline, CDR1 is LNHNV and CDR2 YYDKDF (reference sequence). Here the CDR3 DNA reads TGTGCCACCAGCAGAGATATGGCAAGCACAGATACGCAGTATTTT. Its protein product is CATSRDMASTDTQYF.

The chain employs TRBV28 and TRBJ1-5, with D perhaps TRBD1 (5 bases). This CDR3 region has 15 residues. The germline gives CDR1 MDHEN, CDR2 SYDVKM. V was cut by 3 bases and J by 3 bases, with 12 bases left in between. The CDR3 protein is CASSFFGTVNQPQHF. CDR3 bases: TGTGCCAGCAGTTTCTTCGGGACGGTCAATCAGCCCCAGCATTTT.

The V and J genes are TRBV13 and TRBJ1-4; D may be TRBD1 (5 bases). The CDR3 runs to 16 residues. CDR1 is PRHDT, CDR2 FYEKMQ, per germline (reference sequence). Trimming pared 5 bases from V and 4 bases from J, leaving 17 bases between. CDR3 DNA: TGTGCCAGCAGCCCCTCCGGGGGGAGGTTTAATGAAAAACTGTTTTTT. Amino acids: CASSPSGGRFNEKLFF.

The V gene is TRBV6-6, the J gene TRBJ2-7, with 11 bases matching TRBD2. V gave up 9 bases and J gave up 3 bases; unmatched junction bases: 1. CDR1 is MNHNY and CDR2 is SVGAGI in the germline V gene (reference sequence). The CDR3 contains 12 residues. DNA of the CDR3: TGTGCCAGTGGGACTAGCGGCTACGAGCAGTACTTC. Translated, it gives CASGTSGYEQYF.

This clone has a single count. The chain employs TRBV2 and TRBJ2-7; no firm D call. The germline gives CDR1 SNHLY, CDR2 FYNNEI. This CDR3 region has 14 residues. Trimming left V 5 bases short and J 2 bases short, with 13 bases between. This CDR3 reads CASSPPHIPYEQYF. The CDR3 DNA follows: TGTGCCAGCAGTCCCCCCCACATTCCCTACGAGCAGTACTTC.

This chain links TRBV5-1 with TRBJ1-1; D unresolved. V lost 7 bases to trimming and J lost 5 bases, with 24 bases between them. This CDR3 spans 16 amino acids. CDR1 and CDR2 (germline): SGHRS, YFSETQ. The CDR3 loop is CASGPGDTSMGTEAFF. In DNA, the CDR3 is TGCGCCAGCGGCCCCGGTGACACCTCTATGGGGACTGAAGCTTTCTTT.